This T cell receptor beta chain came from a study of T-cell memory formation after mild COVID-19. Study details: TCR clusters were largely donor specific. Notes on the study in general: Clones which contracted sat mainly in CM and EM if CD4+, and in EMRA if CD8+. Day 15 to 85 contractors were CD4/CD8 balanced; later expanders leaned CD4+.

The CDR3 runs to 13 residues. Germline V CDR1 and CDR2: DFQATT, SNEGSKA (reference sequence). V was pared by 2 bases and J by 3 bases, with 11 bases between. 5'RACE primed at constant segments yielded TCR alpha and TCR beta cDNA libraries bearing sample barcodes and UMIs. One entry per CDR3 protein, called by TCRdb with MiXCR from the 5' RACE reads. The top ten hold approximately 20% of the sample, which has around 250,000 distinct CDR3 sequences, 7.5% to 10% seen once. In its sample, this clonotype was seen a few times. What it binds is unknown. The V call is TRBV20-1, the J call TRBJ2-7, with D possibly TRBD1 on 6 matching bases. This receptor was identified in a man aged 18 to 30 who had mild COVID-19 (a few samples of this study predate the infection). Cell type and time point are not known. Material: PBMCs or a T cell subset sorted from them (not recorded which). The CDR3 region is CSARNPRGYEQYV. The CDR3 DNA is TGCAGTGCTAGAAACCCCAGGGGCTACGAGCAGTACGTC.